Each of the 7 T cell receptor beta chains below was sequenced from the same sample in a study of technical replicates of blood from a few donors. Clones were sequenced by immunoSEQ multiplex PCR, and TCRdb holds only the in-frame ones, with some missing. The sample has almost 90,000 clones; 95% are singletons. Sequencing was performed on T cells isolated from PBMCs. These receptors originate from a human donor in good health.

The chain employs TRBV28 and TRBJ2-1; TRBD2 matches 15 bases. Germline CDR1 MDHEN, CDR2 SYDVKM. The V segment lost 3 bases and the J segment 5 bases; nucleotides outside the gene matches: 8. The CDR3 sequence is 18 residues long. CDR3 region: CASSFLGGLAGGDNEQFF. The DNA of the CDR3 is TGTGCCAGCAGTTTTCTGGGGGGACTAGCGGGAGGCGACAATGAGCAGTTCTTC.

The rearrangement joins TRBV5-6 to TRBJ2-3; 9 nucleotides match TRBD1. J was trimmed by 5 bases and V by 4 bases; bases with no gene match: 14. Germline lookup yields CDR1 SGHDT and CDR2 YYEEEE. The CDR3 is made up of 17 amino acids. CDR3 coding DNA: TGTGCCAGCAGCGATACACCGGGACAGGGTTATGTAGATACGCAGTATTTT. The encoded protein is CASSDTPGQGYVDTQYF.

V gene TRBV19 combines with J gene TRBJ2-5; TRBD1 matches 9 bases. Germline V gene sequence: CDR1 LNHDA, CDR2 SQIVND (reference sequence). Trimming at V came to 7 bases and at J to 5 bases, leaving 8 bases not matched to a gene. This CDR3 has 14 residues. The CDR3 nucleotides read TGTGCCAGTACTGACAGGGGGATCGGGGAGACCCAGTACTTC. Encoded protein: CASTDRGIGETQYF.

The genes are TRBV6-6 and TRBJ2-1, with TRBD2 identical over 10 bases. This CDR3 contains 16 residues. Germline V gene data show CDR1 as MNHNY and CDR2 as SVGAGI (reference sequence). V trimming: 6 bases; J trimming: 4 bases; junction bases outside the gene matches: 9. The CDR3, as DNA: TGTGCCAGCAGCTTTCAAGGACTAGCGGTTTACAATGAGCAGTTCTTC. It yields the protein CASSFQGLAVYNEQFF.

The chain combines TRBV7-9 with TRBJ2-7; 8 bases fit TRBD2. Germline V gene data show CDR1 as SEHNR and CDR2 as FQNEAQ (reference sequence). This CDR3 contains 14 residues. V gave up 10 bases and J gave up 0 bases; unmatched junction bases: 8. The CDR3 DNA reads TGTGCCATCGAGCGCGGGACTAGCTCCTACGAGCAGTACTTC. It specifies CAIERGTSSYEQYF.

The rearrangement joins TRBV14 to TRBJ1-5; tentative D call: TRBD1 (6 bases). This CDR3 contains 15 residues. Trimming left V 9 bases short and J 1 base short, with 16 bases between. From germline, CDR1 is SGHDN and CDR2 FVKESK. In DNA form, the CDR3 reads TGTGCCAGTCGCAGGGGAAAAAAGAGCAATCAGCCCCAGCATTTT. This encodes CASRRGKKSNQPQHF. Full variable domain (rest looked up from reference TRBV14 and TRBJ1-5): EAGVTQFPSHSVIEKGQTVTLRCDPISGHDNLYWYRRVMGKEIKFLLHFVKESKQDESGMPNNRFLAERTGGTYSTLKVQPAELEDSGVYFCASRRGKKSNQPQHFGDGTRLSIL.

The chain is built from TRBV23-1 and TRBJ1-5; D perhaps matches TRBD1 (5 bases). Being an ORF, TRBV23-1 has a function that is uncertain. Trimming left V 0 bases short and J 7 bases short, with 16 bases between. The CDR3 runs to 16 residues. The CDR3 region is CASSQSYSGRAQPQHF. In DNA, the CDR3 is TGCGCCAGCAGTCAATCTTATTCGGGCAGGGCCCAGCCCCAGCATTTT.